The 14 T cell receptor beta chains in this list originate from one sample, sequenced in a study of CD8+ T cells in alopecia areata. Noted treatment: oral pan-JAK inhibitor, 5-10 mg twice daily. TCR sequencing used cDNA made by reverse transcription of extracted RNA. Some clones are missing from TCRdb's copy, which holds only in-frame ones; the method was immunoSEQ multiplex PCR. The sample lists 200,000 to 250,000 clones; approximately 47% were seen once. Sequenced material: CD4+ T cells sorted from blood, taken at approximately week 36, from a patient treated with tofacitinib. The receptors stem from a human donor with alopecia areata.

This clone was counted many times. DNA of the CDR3: TGTGCCAGCAGCTTAGAGGCCACCTTACAGGGGTTTGATCAGTACTTC. Amino acid sequence: CASSLEATLQGFDQYF. This sequence joins TRBV7-2 and TRBJ2-4, with 7 bases that match TRBD1. Germline CDR1 SGHTA, CDR2 FQGNSA. Trimming removed 1 base from V and 12 bases from J; junction bases left unmatched: 15. This CDR3 spans 16 amino acids.

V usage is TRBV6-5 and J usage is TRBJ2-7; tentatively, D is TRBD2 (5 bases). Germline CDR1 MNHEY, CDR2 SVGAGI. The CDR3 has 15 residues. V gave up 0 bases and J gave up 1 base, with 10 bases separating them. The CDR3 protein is CASSYSGGRSYEQYF. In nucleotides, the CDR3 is TGTGCCAGCAGTTACTCGGGCGGGCGGTCCTACGAGCAGTACTTC.

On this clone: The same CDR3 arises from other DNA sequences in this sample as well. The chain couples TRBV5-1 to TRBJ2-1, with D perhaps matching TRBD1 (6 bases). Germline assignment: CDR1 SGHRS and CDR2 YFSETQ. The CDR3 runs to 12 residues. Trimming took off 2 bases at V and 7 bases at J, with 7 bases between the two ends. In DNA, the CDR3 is TGCGCCAGCAGCTTCACAGGGAATGAGCAGTTCTTC. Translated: CASSFTGNEQFF.

CDR3 in amino acids: CAWSEQMNTEAFF. The CDR3, as DNA: TGTGCCTGGAGCGAGCAGATGAACACTGAAGCTTTCTTT. The chain recombines TRBV30 with TRBJ1-1; D call uncertain. Germline V gene data show CDR1 as GTSNPN and CDR2 as SVGIG (reference sequence). Trimming removed 3 bases from V and 0 bases from J, with 8 bases in between. The CDR3 runs 13 residues.

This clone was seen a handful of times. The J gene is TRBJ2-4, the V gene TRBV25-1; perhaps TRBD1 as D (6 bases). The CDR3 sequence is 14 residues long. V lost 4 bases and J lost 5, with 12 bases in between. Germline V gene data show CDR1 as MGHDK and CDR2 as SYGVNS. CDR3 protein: CASSGTGLENIQYF. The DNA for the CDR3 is TGTGCCAGCAGTGGAACAGGGCTAGAAAACATTCAGTACTTC.

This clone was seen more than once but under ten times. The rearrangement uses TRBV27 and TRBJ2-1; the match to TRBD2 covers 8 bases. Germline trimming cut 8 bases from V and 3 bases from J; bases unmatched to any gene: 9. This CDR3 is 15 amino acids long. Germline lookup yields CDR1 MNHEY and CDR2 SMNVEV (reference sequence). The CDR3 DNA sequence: TGTGCCAGCTGGAGAGCGGGAGCGGGCTACAATGAGCAGTTCTTC. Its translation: CASWRAGAGYNEQFF.

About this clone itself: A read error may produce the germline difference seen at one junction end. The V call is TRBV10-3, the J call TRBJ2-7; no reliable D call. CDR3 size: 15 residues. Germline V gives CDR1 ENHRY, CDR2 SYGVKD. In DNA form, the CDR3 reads TGTGCCAGCAGTCTGACCCCGCGAAACTCCTACGAGCAGTACTTC. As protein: CASSLTPRNSYEQYF.

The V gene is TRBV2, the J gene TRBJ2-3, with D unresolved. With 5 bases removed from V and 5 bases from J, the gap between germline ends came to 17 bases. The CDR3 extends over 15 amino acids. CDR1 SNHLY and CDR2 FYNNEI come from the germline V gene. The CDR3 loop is CASSTRSPSRDTQYF. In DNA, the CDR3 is TGTGCCAGCAGTACCCGGAGCCCAAGTAGAGATACGCAGTATTTT.

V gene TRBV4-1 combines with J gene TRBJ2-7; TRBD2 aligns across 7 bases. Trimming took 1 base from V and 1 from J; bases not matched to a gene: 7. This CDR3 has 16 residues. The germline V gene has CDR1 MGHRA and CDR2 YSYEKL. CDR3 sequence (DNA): TGCGCCAGCAGCCAAGGGGATGCGGGAGTTTCCTACGAGCAGTACTTC. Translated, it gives CASSQGDAGVSYEQYF.

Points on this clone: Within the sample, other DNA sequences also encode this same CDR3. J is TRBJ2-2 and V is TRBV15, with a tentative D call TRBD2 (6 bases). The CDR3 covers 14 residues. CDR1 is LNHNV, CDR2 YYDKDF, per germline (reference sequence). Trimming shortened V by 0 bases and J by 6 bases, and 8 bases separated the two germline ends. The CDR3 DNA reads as TGTGCCACCAGCAGAGATAGACTAGCCGGGGAGCTGTTTTTT. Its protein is CATSRDRLAGELFF.

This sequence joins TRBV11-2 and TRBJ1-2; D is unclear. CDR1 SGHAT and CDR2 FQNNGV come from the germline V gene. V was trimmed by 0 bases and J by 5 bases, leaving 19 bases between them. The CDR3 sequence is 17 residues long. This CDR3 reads CASSLDSDRRPNYGYTF. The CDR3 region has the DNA TGTGCCAGCAGCTTAGATTCTGATAGGAGACCGAATTATGGCTACACCTTC.

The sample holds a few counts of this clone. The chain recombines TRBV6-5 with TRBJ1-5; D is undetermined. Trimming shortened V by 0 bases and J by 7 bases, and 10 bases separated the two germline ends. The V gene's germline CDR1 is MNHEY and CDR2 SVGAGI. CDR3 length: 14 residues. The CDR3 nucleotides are TGTGCCAGCAGTTACTCGAGTGGGCTGCAGCCCCAGCATTTT. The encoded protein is CASSYSSGLQPQHF.

The CDR3 DNA follows: TGTGCCAGCCGGCCACAGGGGGCCTCTGGGGCCAACGTCCTGACTTTC. Translation gives CASRPQGASGANVLTF. The chain recombines TRBV28 with TRBJ2-6, with 9 bases identical to TRBD1. Per germline, CDR1 MDHEN and CDR2 SYDVKM. V trimming: 8 bases; J trimming: 0 bases; junction bases outside the gene matches: 5. CDR3 length: 16 amino acids.

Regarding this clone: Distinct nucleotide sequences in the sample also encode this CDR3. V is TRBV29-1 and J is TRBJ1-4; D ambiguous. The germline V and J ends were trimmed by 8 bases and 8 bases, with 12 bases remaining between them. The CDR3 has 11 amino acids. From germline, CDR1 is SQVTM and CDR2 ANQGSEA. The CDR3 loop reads CSQAIGEKLFF. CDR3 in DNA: TGCAGCCAAGCCATTGGGGAAAAACTGTTTTTT.